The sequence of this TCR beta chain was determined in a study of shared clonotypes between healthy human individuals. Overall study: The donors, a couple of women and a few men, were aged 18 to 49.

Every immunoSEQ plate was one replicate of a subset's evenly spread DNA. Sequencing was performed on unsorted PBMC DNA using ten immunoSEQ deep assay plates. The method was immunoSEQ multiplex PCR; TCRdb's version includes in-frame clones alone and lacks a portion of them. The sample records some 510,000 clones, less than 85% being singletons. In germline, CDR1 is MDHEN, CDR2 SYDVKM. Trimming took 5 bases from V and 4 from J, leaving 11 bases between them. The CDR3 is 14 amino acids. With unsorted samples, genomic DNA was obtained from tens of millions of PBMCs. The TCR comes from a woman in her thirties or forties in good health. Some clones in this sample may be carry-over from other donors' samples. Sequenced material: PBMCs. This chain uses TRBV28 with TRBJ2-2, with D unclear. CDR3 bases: TGTGCCAGCAGTCCAGACCGAAGCACCGGGGAGCTGTTTTTT. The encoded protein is CASSPDRSTGELFF.